The 24 T cell receptor beta chains below all came from one sample that was sequenced in a study of identical twins. A single record per CDR3 protein comes from TCRdb applying MiXCR to the 5' RACE reads. The data show approximately 630,000 distinct CDR3 sequences, roughly 7.1% seen once. Another study also made use of these data, one on yellow fever vaccine responses in identical twins.

Sequenced sample: PBMCs. The receptor source for this set is a woman aged 18-30 years in good health.

CDR3 region: CSAVPTRSGNTIYF. The CDR3 bases are TGCAGTGCCGTGCCTACCCGCTCTGGAAACACCATATATTTT. The V and J genes are TRBV20-1 and TRBJ1-3; unclear D gene. V gave up 6 bases and J gave up 0 bases, with 12 bases separating them. The CDR3 is made up of 14 amino acids. CDR1 DFQATT and CDR2 SNEGSKA come from the germline V gene (reference sequence).

The table lists this clonotype with many counts. The chain has TRBV7-9 and TRBJ2-3; D is possibly TRBD2 (5 bases). The CDR3 contains 15 residues. Germline CDR1 is SEHNR and CDR2 is FQNEAQ (reference sequence). With 7 bases removed from V and 1 base from J, the gap between germline ends came to 15 bases. This CDR3 reads CASTPSGSRTDTQYF. CDR3 nucleotides: TGTGCCAGCACCCCCTCGGGGTCCCGCACAGATACGCAGTATTTT.

This clonotype was recorded many times. The chain has TRBV3-1 and TRBJ2-4; 7 positions match TRBD1. With V trimmed by 1 base and J by 9 bases, 3 bases remained unmatched. The CDR3 runs to 13 residues. Germline values: CDR1 LGHDT, CDR2 YNNKEL (reference sequence). DNA for the CDR3: TGTGCCAGCAGCCAAGGACAGGGTGGCATTCAGTACTTC. This encodes CASSQGQGGIQYF.

The chain joins TRBV20-1 to TRBJ2-3; no definite D call. CDR1 is DFQATT and CDR2 is SNEGSKA in the germline V gene (reference sequence). The length of the CDR3 is 14 residues. V was trimmed by 5 bases and J by 0 bases, leaving 12 bases between them. The chain's CDR3 is CSAPPLGSTDTQYF. As DNA, the CDR3 is TGCAGTGCTCCTCCCCTTGGCAGCACAGATACGCAGTATTTT.

This clonotype was seen repeatedly, ten times or more. The chain couples TRBV7-8 to TRBJ2-7; 10 nucleotides agree with TRBD1. The junction had 6 bases not matched to a gene; V was cut back by 5 bases and J by 5 bases. Germline values: CDR1 SGHVS, CDR2 FQNEAQ. There are 14 residues in the CDR3. The CDR3 region is CASSPRDRGNEQYF. DNA for the CDR3: TGTGCCAGCAGCCCACGGGACAGGGGCAACGAGCAGTACTTC.

This clonotype came up many times. The chain couples TRBV12-3 or TRBV12-4 to TRBJ2-3; 11 nucleotides align to TRBD2. There are 16 residues in the CDR3. With 5 bases clipped from V and 2 bases from J, the junction kept 6 bases outside the gene matches. The chain's CDR3 is CASSPRLAGNTDTQYF. The CDR3 DNA follows: TGTGCCAGCAGTCCGAGACTAGCGGGGAACACAGATACGCAGTATTTT.

The table lists this clonotype with many counts. The chain uses TRBV12-3 or TRBV12-4 and TRBJ2-1; 8 bases are a match to TRBD2. This CDR3 contains 15 residues. After removal of 5 bases from V and 6 bases from J, the junction contained 9 bases not matched to a gene. The CDR3 loop reads CASSPGLVIGNEQFF. The CDR3 DNA sequence: TGTGCCAGCAGTCCGGGACTAGTAATCGGCAATGAGCAGTTCTTC.

The chain carries TRBV5-1 and TRBJ2-1, with TRBD1 identical over 7 bases. CDR1 is SGHRS and CDR2 is YFSETQ in the germline V gene. The CDR3 loop spans 16 amino acids. V was pared by 1 base and J by 8 bases, with 12 bases of the junction left unmatched. The CDR3 loop is CASSLQLTTGTDEQFF. The CDR3 nucleotides read TGCGCCAGCAGCTTGCAATTAACGACAGGGACAGATGAGCAGTTCTTC. Full variable domain (remainder filled in from reference TRBV5-1 and TRBJ2-1): KAGVTQTPRYLIKTRGQQVTLSCSPISGHRSVSWYQQTPGQGLQFLFEYFSETQRNKGNFPGRFSGRQFSNSRSEMNVSTLELGDSALYLCASSLQLTTGTDEQFFGPGTRLTVL.

This clonotype was detected a few times. The chain couples TRBV20-1 to TRBJ2-3; 13 positions match TRBD2. The CDR3 length is 18 residues. Germline CDR1 reads DFQATT; CDR2 reads SNEGSKA (reference sequence). V lost 4 bases to trimming and J lost 0 bases; unmatched junction nucleotides: 10. In nucleotides, the CDR3 is TGCAGTGCTACCCTGGGACTAGCGGGGTCAACTAGCACAGATACGCAGTATTTT. Its translation is CSATLGLAGSTSTDTQYF.

The gene calls are TRBV20-1 and TRBJ1-1; D gene ambiguous. This CDR3 contains 15 residues. V was cut by 1 base and J by 0 bases, with 12 bases left in between. The germline V gene has CDR1 DFQATT and CDR2 SNEGSKA (reference sequence). CDR3 DNA: TGCAGTGCTAGAGGGGAACACATTCTGAACACTGAAGCTTTCTTT. Protein: CSARGEHILNTEAFF.

This clonotype turned up a few times. This chain links TRBV27 with TRBJ2-1, with D perhaps TRBD2 (6 bases). The CDR3 contains 15 residues. V was shortened by 10 bases and J by 3 bases, with 19 bases between the two germline ends. Germline V gene sequence: CDR1 MNHEY, CDR2 SMNVEV (reference sequence). CDR3 DNA sequence: TGTGCCACCCTCCGGAGGGAGAGTAACTACAATGAGCAGTTCTTC. It yields the protein CATLRRESNYNEQFF.

The rearrangement joins TRBV11-2 to TRBJ2-5, with D hard to call. The CDR3 length is 12 residues. Germline V gives CDR1 SGHAT, CDR2 FQNNGV. V dropped 2 bases and J dropped 5 bases, with 6 bases sitting between them. CDR3 sequence: CASSLPWETQYF. The CDR3 nucleotides are TGTGCCAGCAGCTTACCCTGGGAGACCCAGTACTTC.

This clonotype occurred a few times. The chain joins TRBV13 to TRBJ1-2; 8 nucleotides agree with TRBD1. J lost 0 bases, V lost 5 bases, and 11 bases had no gene match. The CDR3 loop spans 17 amino acids. The germline gives CDR1 PRHDT, CDR2 FYEKMQ (reference sequence). The CDR3 sequence is CASSVDRGQISNYGYTF. DNA of the CDR3: TGTGCCAGCAGCGTCGACAGGGGCCAGATATCTAACTATGGCTACACCTTC.

This clonotype was counted a few times. This chain connects TRBV5-1 to TRBJ2-3; 10 positions agree with TRBD1. Per germline, CDR1 SGHRS and CDR2 YFSETQ. CDR3 length: 15 residues. The J segment lost 5 bases and the V segment lost 5 bases, leaving 8 bases of the junction unmatched. The CDR3 nucleotides read TGCGCCAGCAGTCGGAGGGACAGGGGCCTAGATACGCAGTATTTT. It translates to CASSRRDRGLDTQYF.

This clonotype turned up a few times. The chain joins TRBV20-1 to TRBJ1-2; weak D call: TRBD1 (6 bases). V was clipped by 0 bases and J by 8 bases, with 13 bases between them. The length of the CDR3 is 13 residues. Germline V CDR1 and CDR2: DFQATT, SNEGSKA (reference sequence). The DNA for the CDR3 is TGCAGTGCTAGAGATCTGGGGGCTGGAGGCTACACCTTC. Its protein product is CSARDLGAGGYTF.

This clonotype was counted many times. The chain couples TRBV29-1 to TRBJ1-5, with D uncertain. V was cut by 5 bases and J by 7 bases, with 15 bases left in between. The CDR3 extends over 13 amino acids. Germline CDR1 SQVTM, CDR2 ANQGSEA. The DNA for the CDR3 is TGCAGCGTTCGGGGTAGGATGGTACAGCCCCAGCATTTT. It codes for CSVRGRMVQPQHF.

In this sample, this clonotype turned up many times. J is TRBJ2-1 and V is TRBV12-3 or TRBV12-4; D unresolved. V was cut by 5 bases and J by 4 bases, with 15 bases left in between. The CDR3 is made up of 15 amino acids. The CDR3: CASSQPRGPYNEQFF. CDR3 coding DNA: TGTGCCAGCAGTCAACCACGAGGCCCTTACAATGAGCAGTTCTTC.

The chain joins TRBV11-2 to TRBJ2-1; D possibly corresponds to TRBD2 (6 bases). The CDR3 runs to 15 residues. Germline CDR1 reads SGHAT; CDR2 reads FQNNGV. V gave up 4 bases and J gave up 5 bases, with 15 bases separating them. The CDR3 sequence is CASSSIRGYNNEQFF. CDR3 DNA sequence: TGTGCCAGCAGCTCCATCCGGGGGTACAACAATGAGCAGTTCTTC.

This clonotype appeared many times. The rearrangement links TRBV12-3 or TRBV12-4 to TRBJ2-7; D is uncertain. V was clipped by 1 base and J by 4 bases, with 14 bases between them. The CDR3 contains 15 residues. CDR3 in DNA: TGTGCCAGCAGTTTAGAAACCTTTCTCGGATACGAGCAGTACTTC. It is translated as CASSLETFLGYEQYF.

There are many counts of this clonotype. CDR3 nucleotide sequence: TGCGCCAGCAGCTTGGAAGCCGGCGATTCACCCCTCCACTTT. This encodes CASSLEAGDSPLHF. The chain employs TRBV5-1 and TRBJ1-6, with no clear D. With 0 bases removed from V and 8 bases from J, the gap between germline ends came to 9 bases. This CDR3 is built from 14 residues. The germline CDR1 and CDR2 sequences are SGHRS and YFSETQ.

This clonotype was detected ten times or more. This rearrangement joins TRBV10-3 to TRBJ2-2, with 9 bases that match TRBD1. Trimming removed 10 bases from V and 3 bases from J; junction bases left unmatched: 12. The CDR3 is 16 residues long. Germline CDR1 and CDR2: ENHRY and SYGVKD. The CDR3 is CANINNRDRDTGELFF. The DNA for the CDR3 is TGTGCCAACATAAATAACCGGGACAGGGACACCGGGGAGCTGTTTTTT.

Ten or more counts support this clonotype. V gene TRBV7-9 combines with J gene TRBJ2-7, with 15 positions matching TRBD2. Germline CDR1 SEHNR, CDR2 FQNEAQ (reference sequence). With V trimmed by 5 bases and J by 5 bases, 7 bases remained unmatched. This CDR3 region has 16 residues. The CDR3 DNA sequence: TGTGCCAGCAGCCCTGGGACTAGCGGGAGGATCCACGAGCAGTACTTC. Protein product: CASSPGTSGRIHEQYF.

This clonotype came up many times. J is TRBJ1-3 and V is TRBV20-1; TRBD1 matches 7 bases. After removal of 4 bases from V and 1 base from J, the junction contained 4 bases not matched to a gene. Germline V gene lookup returns CDR1 DFQATT and CDR2 SNEGSKA (reference sequence). This CDR3 is 14 amino acids long. The CDR3 DNA reads as TGCAGTGCTACGGGACAGCTTTCTGGAAACACCATATATTTT. Translating it yields CSATGQLSGNTIYF.

V is TRBV5-1 and J is TRBJ2-6; no definite D call. Between the trimmed V and J ends, which lost 9 bases and 1 base, there was a span of 11 bases. Per the germline V gene, CDR1 is SGHRS and CDR2 is YFSETQ. The CDR3 contains 14 residues. The CDR3 here is CATNLVSGANVLTF. The CDR3 DNA follows: TGCGCCACCAATTTGGTTTCTGGGGCCAACGTCCTGACTTTC.